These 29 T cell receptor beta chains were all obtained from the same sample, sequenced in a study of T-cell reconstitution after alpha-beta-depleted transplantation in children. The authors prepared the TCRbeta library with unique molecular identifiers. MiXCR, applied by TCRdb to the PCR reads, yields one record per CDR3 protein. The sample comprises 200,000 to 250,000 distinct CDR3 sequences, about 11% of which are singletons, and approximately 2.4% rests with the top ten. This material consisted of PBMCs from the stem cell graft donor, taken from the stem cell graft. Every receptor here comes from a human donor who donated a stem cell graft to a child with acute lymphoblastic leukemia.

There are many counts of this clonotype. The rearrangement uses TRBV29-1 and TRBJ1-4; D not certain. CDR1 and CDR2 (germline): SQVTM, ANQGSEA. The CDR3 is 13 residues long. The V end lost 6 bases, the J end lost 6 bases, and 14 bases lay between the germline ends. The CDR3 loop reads CSVQAGFDEKLFF. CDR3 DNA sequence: TGCAGCGTCCAGGCGGGGTTTGATGAAAAACTGTTTTTT.

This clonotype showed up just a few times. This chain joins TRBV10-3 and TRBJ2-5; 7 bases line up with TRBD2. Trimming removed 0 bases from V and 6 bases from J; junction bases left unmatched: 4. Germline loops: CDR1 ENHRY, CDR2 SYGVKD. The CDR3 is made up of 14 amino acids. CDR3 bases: TGTGCCATCAGTGAGTCCGGGGGGACGAAGACCCAGTACTTC. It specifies CAISESGGTKTQYF.

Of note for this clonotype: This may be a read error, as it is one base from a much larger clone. For the CDR3, the DNA is TGTGCCAGCAGCTTAGGTAAAGCCGACGGGCACGAGACCCAGTACTTC. Translating it yields CASSLGKADGHETQYF. The chain joins TRBV7-9 to TRBJ2-5; D is undetermined. Trimming shortened V by 1 base and J by 5 bases, and 17 bases separated the two germline ends. CDR1 SEHNR and CDR2 FQNEAQ come from the germline V gene (reference sequence). The CDR3 loop spans 16 amino acids. The full variable domain, in which reference TRBV7-9 and TRBJ2-5 provide the parts outside the CDR3, is DTGVSQNPRHKITKRGQNVTFRCDPISEHNRLYWYRQTLGQGPEFLTYFQNEAQLEKSRLLSDRFSAERPKGSFSTLEIQRTEQGDSAMYLCASSLGKADGHETQYFGPGTRLLVL.

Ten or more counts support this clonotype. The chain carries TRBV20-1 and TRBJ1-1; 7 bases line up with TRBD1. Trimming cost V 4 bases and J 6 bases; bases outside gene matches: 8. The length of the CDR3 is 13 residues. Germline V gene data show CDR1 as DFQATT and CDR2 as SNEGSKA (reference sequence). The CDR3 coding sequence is TGCAGTGCTATAGCAGGGGGGGGTGCTGAAGCTTTCTTT. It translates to CSAIAGGGAEAFF.

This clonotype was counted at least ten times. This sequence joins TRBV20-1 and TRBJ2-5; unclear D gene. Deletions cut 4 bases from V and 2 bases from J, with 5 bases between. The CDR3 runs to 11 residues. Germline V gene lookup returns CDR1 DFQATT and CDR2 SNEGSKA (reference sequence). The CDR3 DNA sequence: TGCAGTGCTAAAAGGCAAGAGACCCAGTACTTC. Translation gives CSAKRQETQYF.

The CDR3 bases are TGTGCCTGGAGTGTACAACCGGGGGTGGATGGCTACACCTTC. This translates into CAWSVQPGVDGYTF. V is TRBV30 and J is TRBJ1-2; TRBD1 might be the D (5 bases). V shed 0 bases and J shed 6 bases, with 14 bases lying between them. Germline V gives CDR1 GTSNPN, CDR2 SVGIG (reference sequence). CDR3 length: 14 residues.

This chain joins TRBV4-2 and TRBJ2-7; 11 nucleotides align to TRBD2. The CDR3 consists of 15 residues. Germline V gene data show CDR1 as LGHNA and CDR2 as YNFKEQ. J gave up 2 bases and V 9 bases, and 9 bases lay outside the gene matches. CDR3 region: CARGLGLAGAYEQYF. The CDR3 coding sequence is TGTGCCAGGGGCCTCGGACTAGCGGGTGCCTACGAGCAGTACTTC.

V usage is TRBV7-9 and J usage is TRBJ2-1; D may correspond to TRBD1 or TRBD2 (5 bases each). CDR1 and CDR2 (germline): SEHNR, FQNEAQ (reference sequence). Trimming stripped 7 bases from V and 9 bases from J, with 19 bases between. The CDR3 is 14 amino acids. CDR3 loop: CASTGPLARVEQFF. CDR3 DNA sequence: TGTGCCAGCACCGGGCCGCTAGCCAGGGTTGAGCAGTTCTTC.

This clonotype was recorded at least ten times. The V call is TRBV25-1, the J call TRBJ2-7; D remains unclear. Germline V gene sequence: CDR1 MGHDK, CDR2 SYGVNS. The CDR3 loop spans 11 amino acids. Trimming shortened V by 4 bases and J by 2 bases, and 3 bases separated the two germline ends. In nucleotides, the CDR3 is TGTGCCAGCAGTGTAGCCTACGAGCAGTACTTC. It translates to CASSVAYEQYF.

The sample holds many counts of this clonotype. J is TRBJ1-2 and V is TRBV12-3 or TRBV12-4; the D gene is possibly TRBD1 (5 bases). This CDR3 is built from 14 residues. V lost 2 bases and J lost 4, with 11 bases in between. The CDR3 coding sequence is TGTGCCAGCAGTTTAACCGGACAAGGCTATGGCTACACCTTC. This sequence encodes CASSLTGQGYGYTF.

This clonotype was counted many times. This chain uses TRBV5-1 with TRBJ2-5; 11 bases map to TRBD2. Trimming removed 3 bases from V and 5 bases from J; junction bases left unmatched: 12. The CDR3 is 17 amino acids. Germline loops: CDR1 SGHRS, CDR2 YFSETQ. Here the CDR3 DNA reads TGCGCCAGCAGCTCCTCACTAGCGGGAGCCCTTCGGGAGACCCAGTACTTC. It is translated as CASSSSLAGALRETQYF.

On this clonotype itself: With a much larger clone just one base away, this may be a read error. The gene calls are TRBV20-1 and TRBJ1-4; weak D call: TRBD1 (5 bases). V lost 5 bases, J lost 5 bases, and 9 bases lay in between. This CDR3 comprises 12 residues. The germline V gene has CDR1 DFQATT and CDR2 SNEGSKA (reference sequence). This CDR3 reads CSALGPNEKLFF. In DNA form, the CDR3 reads TGCAGTGCTCTGGGGCCGAATGAAAAACTGTTTTTT.

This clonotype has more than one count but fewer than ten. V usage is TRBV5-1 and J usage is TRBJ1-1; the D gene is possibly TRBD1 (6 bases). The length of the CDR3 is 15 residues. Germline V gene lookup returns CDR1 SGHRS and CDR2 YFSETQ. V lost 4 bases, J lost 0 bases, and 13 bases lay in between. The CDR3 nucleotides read TGCGCCAGCAGCGGAGCTCAGGGGTTGAACACTGAAGCTTTCTTT. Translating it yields CASSGAQGLNTEAFF.

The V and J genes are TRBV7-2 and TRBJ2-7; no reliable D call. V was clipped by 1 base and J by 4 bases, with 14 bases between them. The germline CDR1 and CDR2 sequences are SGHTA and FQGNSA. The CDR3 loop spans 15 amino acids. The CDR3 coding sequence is TGTGCCAGCAGCTTAGGGCATAAGGGTTGGTACGAGCAGTACTTC. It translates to CASSLGHKGWYEQYF.

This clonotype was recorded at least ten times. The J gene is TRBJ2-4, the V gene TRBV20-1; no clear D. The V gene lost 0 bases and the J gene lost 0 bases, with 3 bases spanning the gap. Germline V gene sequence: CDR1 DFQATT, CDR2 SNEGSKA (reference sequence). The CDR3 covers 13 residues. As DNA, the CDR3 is TGCAGTGCTAGAGATCTAGCCAAAAACATTCAGTACTTC. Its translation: CSARDLAKNIQYF.

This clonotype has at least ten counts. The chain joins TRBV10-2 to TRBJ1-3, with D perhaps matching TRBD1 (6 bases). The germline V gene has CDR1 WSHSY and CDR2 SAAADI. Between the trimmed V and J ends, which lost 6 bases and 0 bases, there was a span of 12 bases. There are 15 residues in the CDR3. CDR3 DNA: TGCGCCAGCAGCGAACAGGGAACCTCTGGAAACACCATATATTTT. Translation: CASSEQGTSGNTIYF.

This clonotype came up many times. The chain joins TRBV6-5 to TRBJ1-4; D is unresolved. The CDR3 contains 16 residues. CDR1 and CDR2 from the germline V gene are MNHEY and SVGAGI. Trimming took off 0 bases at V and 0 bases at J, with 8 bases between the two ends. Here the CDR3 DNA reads TGTGCCAGCAGTTACTCGTTTACCGCAACTAATGAAAAACTGTTTTTT. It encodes CASSYSFTATNEKLFF.

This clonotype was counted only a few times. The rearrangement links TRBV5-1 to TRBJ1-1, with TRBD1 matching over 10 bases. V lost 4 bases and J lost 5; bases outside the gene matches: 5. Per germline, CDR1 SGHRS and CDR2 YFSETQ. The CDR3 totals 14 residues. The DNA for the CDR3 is TGCGCCAGCAGCCGCGGACAGGGGGAAACTGAAGCTTTCTTT. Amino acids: CASSRGQGETEAFF.

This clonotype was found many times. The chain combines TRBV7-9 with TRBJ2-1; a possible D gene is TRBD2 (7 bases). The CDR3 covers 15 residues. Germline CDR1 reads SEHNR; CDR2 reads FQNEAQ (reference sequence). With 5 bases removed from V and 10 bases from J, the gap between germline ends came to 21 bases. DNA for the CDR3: TGTGCCAGCAGCCCACGAGGGGGAGGGCCGAAGGAGCAGTTCTTC. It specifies CASSPRGGGPKEQFF. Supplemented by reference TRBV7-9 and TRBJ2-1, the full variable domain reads DTGVSQNPRHKITKRGQNVTFRCDPISEHNRLYWYRQTLGQGPEFLTYFQNEAQLEKSRLLSDRFSAERPKGSFSTLEIQRTEQGDSAMYLCASSPRGGGPKEQFFGPGTRLTVL.

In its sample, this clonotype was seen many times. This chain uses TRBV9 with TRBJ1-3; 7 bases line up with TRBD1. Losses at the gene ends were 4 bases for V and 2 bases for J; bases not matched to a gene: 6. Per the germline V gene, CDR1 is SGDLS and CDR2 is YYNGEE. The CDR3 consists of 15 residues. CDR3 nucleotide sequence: TGTGCCAGCAGCCCCCGGACAGGAACTGGAAACACCATATATTTT. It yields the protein CASSPRTGTGNTIYF.

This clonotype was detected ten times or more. In nucleotides, the CDR3 is TGTGCCAGCAGCCCGGACGGGAGACCAACAGATACGCAGTATTTT. This codes for CASSPDGRPTDTQYF. This rearrangement joins TRBV7-3 to TRBJ2-3; tentatively, D is TRBD2 (6 bases). Trimming pared 5 bases from V and 3 bases from J, leaving 15 bases between. The CDR3 sequence is 15 residues long. Germline V gene lookup returns CDR1 SGHTA and CDR2 FQGTGA.

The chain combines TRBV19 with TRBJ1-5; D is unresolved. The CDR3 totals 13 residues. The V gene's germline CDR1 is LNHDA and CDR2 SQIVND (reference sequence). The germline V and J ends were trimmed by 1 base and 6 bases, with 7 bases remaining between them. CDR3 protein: CASSIGRAQPQHF. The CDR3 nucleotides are TGTGCCAGTAGTATAGGCCGGGCTCAGCCCCAGCATTTT.

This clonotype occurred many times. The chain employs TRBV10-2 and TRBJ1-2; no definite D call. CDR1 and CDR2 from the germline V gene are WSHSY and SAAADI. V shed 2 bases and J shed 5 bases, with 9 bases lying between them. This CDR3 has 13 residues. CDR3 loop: CASSEGILYGYTF. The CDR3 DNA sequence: TGCGCCAGCAGTGAGGGTATCTTGTATGGCTACACCTTC.

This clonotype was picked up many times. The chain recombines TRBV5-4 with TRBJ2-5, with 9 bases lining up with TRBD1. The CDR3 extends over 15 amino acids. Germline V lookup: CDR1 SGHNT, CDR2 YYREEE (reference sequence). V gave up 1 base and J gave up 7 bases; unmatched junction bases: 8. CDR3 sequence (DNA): TGTGCCAGCAGCTTGCCGGGACAGGGTCAGGGGACCCAGTACTTC. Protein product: CASSLPGQGQGTQYF.

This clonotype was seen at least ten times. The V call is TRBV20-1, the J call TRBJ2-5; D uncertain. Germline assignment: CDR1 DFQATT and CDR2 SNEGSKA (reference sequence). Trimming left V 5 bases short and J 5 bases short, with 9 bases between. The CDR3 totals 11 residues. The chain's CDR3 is CSAPTPETQYF. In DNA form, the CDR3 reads TGCAGTGCTCCCACCCCGGAGACCCAGTACTTC.

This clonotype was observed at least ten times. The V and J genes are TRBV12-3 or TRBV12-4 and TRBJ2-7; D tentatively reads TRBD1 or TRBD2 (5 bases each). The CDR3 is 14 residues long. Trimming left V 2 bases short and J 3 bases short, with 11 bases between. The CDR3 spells CASSLMGDLYEQYF. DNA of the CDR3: TGTGCCAGCAGTTTAATGGGGGACCTCTACGAGCAGTACTTC.

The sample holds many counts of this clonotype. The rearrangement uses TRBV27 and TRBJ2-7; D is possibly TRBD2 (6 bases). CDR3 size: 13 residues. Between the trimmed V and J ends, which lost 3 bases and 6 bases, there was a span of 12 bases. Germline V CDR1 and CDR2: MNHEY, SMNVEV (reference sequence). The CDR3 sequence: CASSFGGGAEQYF. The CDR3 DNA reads TGTGCCAGCAGTTTCGGAGGAGGGGCCGAGCAGTACTTC.

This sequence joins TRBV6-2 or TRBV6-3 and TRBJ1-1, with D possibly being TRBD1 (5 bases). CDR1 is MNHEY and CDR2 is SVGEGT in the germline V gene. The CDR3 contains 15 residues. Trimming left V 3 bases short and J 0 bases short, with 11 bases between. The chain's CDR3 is CASSYYTGLNTEAFF. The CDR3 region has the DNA TGTGCCAGCAGTTATTACACAGGCTTGAACACTGAAGCTTTCTTT.

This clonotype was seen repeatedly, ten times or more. CDR3 sequence (DNA): TGTGCCAGCACGGAATACAGGATTTCCACAGATACGCAGTATTTT. Encoded protein: CASTEYRISTDTQYF. J is TRBJ2-3 and V is TRBV6-2 or TRBV6-3; TRBD1 is a possible D gene (5 bases). The CDR3 sequence is 15 residues long. Germline CDR1 is MNHEY and CDR2 is SVGEGT. The ends were cut back, 7 bases at V and 2 bases at J, with 16 bases in the middle.